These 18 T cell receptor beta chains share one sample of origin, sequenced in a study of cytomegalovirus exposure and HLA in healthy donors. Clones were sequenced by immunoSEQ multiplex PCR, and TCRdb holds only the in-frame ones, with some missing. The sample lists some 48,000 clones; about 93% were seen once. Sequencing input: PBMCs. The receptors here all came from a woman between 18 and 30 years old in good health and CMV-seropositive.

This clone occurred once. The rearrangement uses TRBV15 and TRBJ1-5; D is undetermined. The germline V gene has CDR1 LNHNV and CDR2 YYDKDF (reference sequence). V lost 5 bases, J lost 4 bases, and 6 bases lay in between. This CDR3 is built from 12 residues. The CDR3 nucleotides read TGTGCCACCAGCTCGGTAAATCAGCCCCAGCATTTT. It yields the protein CATSSVNQPQHF.

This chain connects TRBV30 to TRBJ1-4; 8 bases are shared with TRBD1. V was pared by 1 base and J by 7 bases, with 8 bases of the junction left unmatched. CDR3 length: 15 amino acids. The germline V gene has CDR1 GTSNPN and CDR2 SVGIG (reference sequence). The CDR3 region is CAWSAADRDREKLFF. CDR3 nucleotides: TGTGCCTGGAGTGCAGCGGACAGGGATCGTGAAAAACTGTTTTTT.

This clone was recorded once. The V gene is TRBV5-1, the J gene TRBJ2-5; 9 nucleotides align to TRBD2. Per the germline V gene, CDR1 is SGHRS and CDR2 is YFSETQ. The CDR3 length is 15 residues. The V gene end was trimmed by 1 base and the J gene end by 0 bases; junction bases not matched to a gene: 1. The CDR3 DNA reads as TGCGCCAGCAGCTTGAGCGGGAGGTACCAAGAGACCCAGTACTTC. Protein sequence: CASSLSGRYQETQYF.

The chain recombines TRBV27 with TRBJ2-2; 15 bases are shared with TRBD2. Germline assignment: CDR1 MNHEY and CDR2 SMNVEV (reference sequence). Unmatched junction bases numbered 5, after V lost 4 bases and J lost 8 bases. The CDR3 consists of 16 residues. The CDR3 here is CASSSWTSGRVGELFF. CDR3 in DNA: TGTGCCAGCAGTTCTTGGACTAGCGGGAGGGTGGGGGAGCTGTTTTTT.

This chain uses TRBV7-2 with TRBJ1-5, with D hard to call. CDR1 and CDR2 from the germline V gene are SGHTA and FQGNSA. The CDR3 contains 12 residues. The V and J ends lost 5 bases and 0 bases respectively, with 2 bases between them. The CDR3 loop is CASSLSNQPQHF. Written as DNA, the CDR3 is TGTGCCAGCAGCCTTAGCAATCAGCCCCAGCATTTT.

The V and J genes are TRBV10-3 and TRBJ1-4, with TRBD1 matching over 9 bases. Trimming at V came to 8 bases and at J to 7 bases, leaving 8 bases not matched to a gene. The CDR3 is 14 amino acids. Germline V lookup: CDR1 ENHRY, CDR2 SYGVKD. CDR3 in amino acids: CAIRDRENGEKLFF. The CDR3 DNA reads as TGTGCCATCCGGGACAGGGAGAACGGTGAAAAACTGTTTTTT.

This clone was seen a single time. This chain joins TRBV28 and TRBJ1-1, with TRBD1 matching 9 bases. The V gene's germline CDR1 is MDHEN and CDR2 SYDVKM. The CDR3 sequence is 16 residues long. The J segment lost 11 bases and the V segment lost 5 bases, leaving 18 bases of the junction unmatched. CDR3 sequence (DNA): TGTGCCAGCAGTCCAACTTTGGACAGGGGCCCAATAAGTGCTTTCTTT. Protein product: CASSPTLDRGPISAFF. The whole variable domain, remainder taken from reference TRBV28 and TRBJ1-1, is DVKVTQSSRYLVKRTGEKVFLECVQDMDHENMFWYRQDPGLGLRLIYFSYDVKMKEKGDIPEGYSVSREKKERFSLILESASTNQTSMYLCASSPTLDRGPISAFFGQGTRLTVV.

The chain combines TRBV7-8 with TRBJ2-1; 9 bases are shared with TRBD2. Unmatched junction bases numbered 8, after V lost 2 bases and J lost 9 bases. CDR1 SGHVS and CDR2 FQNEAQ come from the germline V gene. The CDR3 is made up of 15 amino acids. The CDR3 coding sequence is TGTGCCAGCAGCTTATCGTTAGCGGGAGCTCGTGAGCAGTTCTTC. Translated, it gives CASSLSLAGAREQFF.

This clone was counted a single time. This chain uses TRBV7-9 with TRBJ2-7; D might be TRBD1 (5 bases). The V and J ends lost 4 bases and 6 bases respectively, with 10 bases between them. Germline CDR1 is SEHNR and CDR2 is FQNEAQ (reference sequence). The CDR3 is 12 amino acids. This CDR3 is CASSSRRAEQYF. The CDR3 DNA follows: TGTGCCAGCAGCTCACGCAGGGCCGAGCAGTACTTC. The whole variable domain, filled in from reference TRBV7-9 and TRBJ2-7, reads DTGVSQNPRHKITKRGQNVTFRCDPISEHNRLYWYRQTLGQGPEFLTYFQNEAQLEKSRLLSDRFSAERPKGSFSTLEIQRTEQGDSAMYLCASSSRRAEQYFGPGTRLTVT.

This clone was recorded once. The CDR3 bases are TGTGCCAGCAGGGAGACCAATCAGCCCCAGCATTTT. Translating gives CASRETNQPQHF. V and J are TRBV6-1 and TRBJ1-5, with D unresolved. Germline lookup yields CDR1 MNHNS and CDR2 SASEGT. V was trimmed by 6 bases and J by 3 bases, leaving 6 bases between them. CDR3 length: 12 amino acids.

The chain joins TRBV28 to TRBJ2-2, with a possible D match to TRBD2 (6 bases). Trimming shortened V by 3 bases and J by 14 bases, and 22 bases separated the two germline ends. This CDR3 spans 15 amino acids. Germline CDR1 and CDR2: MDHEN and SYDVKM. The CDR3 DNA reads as TGTGCCAGCAGTTTGGAGGGGACGAGGGCACTTGTTCTGTTTTTT. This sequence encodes CASSLEGTRALVLFF.

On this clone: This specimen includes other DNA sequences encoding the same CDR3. The CDR3 DNA reads as TGTGCCAGCAGCCAAGTAGGAGGGAGCTACAATGAGCAGTTCTTC. Its protein product is CASSQVGGSYNEQFF. V and J are TRBV4-2 and TRBJ2-1; D might be TRBD2 (6 bases). The V gene's germline CDR1 is LGHNA and CDR2 YNFKEQ. V lost 1 base and J 3 bases, leaving 10 bases between the germline ends. The CDR3 loop spans 15 amino acids.

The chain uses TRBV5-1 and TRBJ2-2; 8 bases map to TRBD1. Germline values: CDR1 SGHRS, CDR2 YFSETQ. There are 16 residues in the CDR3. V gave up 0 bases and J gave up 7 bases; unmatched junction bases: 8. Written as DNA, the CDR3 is TGCGCCAGCAGCTTGGGGGTACAGGGGGAAGTCGGGGAGCTGTTTTTT. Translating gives CASSLGVQGEVGELFF.

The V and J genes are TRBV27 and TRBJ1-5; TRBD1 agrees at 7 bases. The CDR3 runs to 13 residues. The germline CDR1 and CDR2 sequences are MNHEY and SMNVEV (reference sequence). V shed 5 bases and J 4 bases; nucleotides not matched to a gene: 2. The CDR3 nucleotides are TGTGCCAGCAGTCCCAGGGGGAATCAGCCCCAGCATTTT. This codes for CASSPRGNQPQHF.

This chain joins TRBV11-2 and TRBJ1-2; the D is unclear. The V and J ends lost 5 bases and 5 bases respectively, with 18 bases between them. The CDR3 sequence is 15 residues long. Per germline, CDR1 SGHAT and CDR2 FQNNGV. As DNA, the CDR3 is TGTGCCAGCAGCGCCTATGGTGATAGTTTATATGGCTACACCTTC. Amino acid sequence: CASSAYGDSLYGYTF.

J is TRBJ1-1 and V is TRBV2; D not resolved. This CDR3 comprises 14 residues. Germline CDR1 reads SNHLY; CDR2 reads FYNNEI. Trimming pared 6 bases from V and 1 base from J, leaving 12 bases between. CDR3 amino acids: CASRSGSENTEAFF. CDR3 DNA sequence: TGTGCCAGCAGGAGTGGCAGCGAGAACACTGAAGCTTTCTTT.

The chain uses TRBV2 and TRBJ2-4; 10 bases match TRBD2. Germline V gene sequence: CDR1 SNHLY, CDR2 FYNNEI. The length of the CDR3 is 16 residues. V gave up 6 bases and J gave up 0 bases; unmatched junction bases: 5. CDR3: CASSQTSGLAKNIQYF. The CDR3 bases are TGTGCCAGCAGCCAGACTAGCGGGCTAGCCAAAAACATTCAGTACTTC.

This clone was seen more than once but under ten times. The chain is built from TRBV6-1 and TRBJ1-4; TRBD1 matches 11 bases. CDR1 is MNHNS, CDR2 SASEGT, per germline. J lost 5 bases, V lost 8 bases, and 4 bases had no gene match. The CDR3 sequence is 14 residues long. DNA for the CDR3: TGTGCCAGCCTGGACAGGGGGCGGAATGAAAAACTGTTTTTT. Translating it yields CASLDRGRNEKLFF.